Below are 27 T cell receptor beta chains sequenced from a single sample in a study of T-cell reconstitution after alpha-beta-depleted transplantation in children. This sample's TCRbeta library carried unique molecular identifier barcodes. TCRdb processed the PCR reads anew with MiXCR; each CDR3 protein has one entry. The sample yields about 240,000 distinct CDR3 sequences, approximately 12% seen once. Sequenced material: PBMCs from the stem cell graft donor, taken from the stem cell graft. These receptors were collected from a human donor who donated a stem cell graft to a child with acute lymphoblastic leukemia.

This clonotype came up a few times. J is TRBJ2-1 and V is TRBV12-3 or TRBV12-4; 13 bases map to TRBD2. The CDR3 covers 14 residues. V was pared by 6 bases and J by 7 bases, with 3 bases of the junction left unmatched. The CDR3 DNA reads as TGTGCCAGCAGATGGACTAGCGGGAGTAATGAGCAGTTCTTC. It yields the protein CASRWTSGSNEQFF.

There are many counts of this clonotype. The rearrangement links TRBV7-2 to TRBJ2-2; no definite D call. CDR3 length equals 14 residues. Germline V gene sequence: CDR1 SGHTA, CDR2 FQGNSA. V was trimmed by 0 bases and J by 7 bases, leaving 9 bases between them. CDR3 DNA sequence: TGTGCCAGCAGCTTAGCAGTGCGGCACGGGGAGCTGTTTTTT. Amino acids: CASSLAVRHGELFF.

This clonotype showed up just a few times. This chain joins TRBV20-1 and TRBJ2-7, with TRBD1 identical over 9 bases. Trimming at V came to 6 bases and at J to 1 base, leaving 10 bases not matched to a gene. Germline-derived CDR1 and CDR2 are DFQATT and SNEGSKA (reference sequence). The CDR3 has 15 residues. The CDR3, as DNA: TGCAGTGCCATCGAACCGGGACAGGGTTCCTACGAGCAGTACTTC. It is translated as CSAIEPGQGSYEQYF.

This clonotype was detected ten times or more. This chain joins TRBV29-1 and TRBJ2-3; D gene unclear. The germline V gene encodes CDR1 SQVTM and CDR2 ANQGSEA. The CDR3 length is 12 residues. The V and J ends lost 1 base and 3 bases respectively, with 5 bases between them. CDR3 sequence reads: CSVEGATDTQYF. The CDR3 nucleotides read TGCAGCGTTGAAGGAGCTACAGATACGCAGTATTTT.

CDR3 coding DNA: TGTGCCAGCAGCTTAGCAGGGACACCCATCTCCTACGAGCAGTACTTC. It is translated as CASSLAGTPISYEQYF. The rearrangement uses TRBV7-9 and TRBJ2-7, with D possibly TRBD1 on 6 matching bases. Between the trimmed V and J ends, which lost 0 bases and 0 bases, there was a span of 12 bases. The length of the CDR3 is 16 residues. In germline, CDR1 is SEHNR, CDR2 FQNEAQ (reference sequence).

The DNA of the CDR3 is TGTGCCAGTAGGGAAATAGGGGCGGCAACACCTAACTATGGCTACACCTTC. Protein product: CASREIGAATPNYGYTF. The chain uses TRBV19 and TRBJ1-2; TRBD1 might be the D (5 bases). The germline V gene encodes CDR1 LNHDA and CDR2 SQIVND (reference sequence). The CDR3 covers 17 residues. Deletions cut 6 bases from V and 0 bases from J, with 20 bases between.

This clonotype was recorded many times. The rearrangement links TRBV14 to TRBJ1-3, with 7 bases aligning to TRBD1. Looked up from germline, CDR1 is SGHDN and CDR2 is FVKESK. The CDR3 extends over 18 amino acids. Trimming at V came to 4 bases and at J to 0 bases, leaving 12 bases not matched to a gene. CDR3 protein: CASSLLSGQFYSGNTIYF. The DNA of the CDR3 is TGTGCCAGCAGCCTACTCTCGGGACAGTTCTACTCTGGAAACACCATATATTTT.

This rearrangement joins TRBV2 to TRBJ2-6; TRBD1 matches at 10 bases. After removal of 6 bases from V and 4 bases from J, the junction contained 6 bases not matched to a gene. The length of the CDR3 is 16 residues. CDR1 and CDR2 (germline): SNHLY, FYNNEI. This CDR3 is CASSRQGAGGANVLTF. CDR3 nucleotides: TGTGCCAGCAGCAGACAGGGGGCGGGGGGGGCCAACGTCCTGACTTTC.

In its sample, this clonotype was seen many times. This chain joins TRBV14 and TRBJ2-3; a possible D gene is TRBD1 (5 bases). CDR3 length equals 17 residues. In germline, CDR1 is SGHDN, CDR2 FVKESK. Trimming removed 1 base at V and 2 bases at J, with 16 bases between. As DNA, the CDR3 is TGTGCCAGCAGCCAAGGGGCAGGGATTGGTCACACAGATACGCAGTATTTT. The encoded protein is CASSQGAGIGHTDTQYF.

This clonotype was seen ten or more times. The chain uses TRBV6-6 and TRBJ1-2; D perhaps matches TRBD1 (6 bases). Trimming removed 2 bases at V and 10 bases at J, with 11 bases between. The CDR3 is made up of 12 amino acids. Germline lookup yields CDR1 MNHNY and CDR2 SVGAGI (reference sequence). Written as DNA, the CDR3 is TGTGCCAGCAGTTACGACACAGGGAACTACACCTTC. This sequence encodes CASSYDTGNYTF.

This clonotype was picked up many times. The chain is built from TRBV6-1 and TRBJ2-3; the D is unclear. With 2 bases removed from V and 5 bases from J, the gap between germline ends came to 17 bases. The V gene's germline CDR1 is MNHNS and CDR2 SASEGT. The CDR3 spans 16 residues. The CDR3 is CASSEKWWNRGDTQYF. DNA for the CDR3: TGTGCCAGCAGTGAAAAGTGGTGGAACAGAGGAGATACGCAGTATTTT.

This clonotype was found a few times. The chain has TRBV5-1 and TRBJ1-3, with no clear D. The CDR3 is made up of 14 amino acids. Trimming pared 5 bases from V and 0 bases from J, leaving 9 bases between. The germline CDR1 and CDR2 sequences are SGHRS and YFSETQ. CDR3 DNA sequence: TGCGCCAGCAGTTTGCATAGCTCTGGAAACACCATATATTTT. It specifies CASSLHSSGNTIYF.

This clonotype occurred many times. This chain links TRBV20-1 with TRBJ1-5; 8 positions match TRBD1. V trimming: 3 bases; J trimming: 8 bases; junction bases outside the gene matches: 9. Germline V lookup: CDR1 DFQATT, CDR2 SNEGSKA (reference sequence). This CDR3 is built from 14 residues. CDR3 in amino acids: CSASGRTGTEPQHF. The CDR3 coding sequence is TGCAGTGCTAGCGGGAGGACAGGGACGGAGCCCCAGCATTTT.

The table lists this clonotype with many counts. The chain joins TRBV6-5 to TRBJ1-1, with TRBD1 identical over 9 bases. The CDR3 sequence is 17 residues long. Germline trimming cut 2 bases from V and 0 bases from J; bases unmatched to any gene: 7. Per the germline V gene, CDR1 is MNHEY and CDR2 is SVGAGI. The CDR3 reads CASSYGTGHSMNTEAFF. In DNA, the CDR3 is TGTGCCAGCAGTTACGGGACAGGGCATTCCATGAACACTGAAGCTTTCTTT.

This clonotype showed up many times. V is TRBV7-2 and J is TRBJ2-3, with D unresolved. This CDR3 comprises 14 residues. V was shortened by 2 bases and J by 1 base, with 7 bases between the two germline ends. Per the germline V gene, CDR1 is SGHTA and CDR2 is FQGNSA. In DNA, the CDR3 is TGTGCCAGCAGCTTACTGAGCGGCACAGATACGCAGTATTTT. Protein product: CASSLLSGTDTQYF.

This CDR3 reads CASSPPGSGGYEQYF. Here the CDR3 DNA reads TGTGCCAGCAGCCCACCGGGATCAGGGGGTTACGAGCAGTACTTC. The V and J genes are TRBV7-9 and TRBJ2-7; the match to TRBD1 covers 7 bases. The CDR3 runs 15 residues. Germline V gene data show CDR1 as SEHNR and CDR2 as FQNEAQ (reference sequence). The V gene end was trimmed by 5 bases and the J gene end by 4 bases; junction bases not matched to a gene: 11.

This clonotype was counted a few times. V and J are TRBV20-1 and TRBJ2-1, with 9 bases identical to TRBD2. Germline V gene lookup returns CDR1 DFQATT and CDR2 SNEGSKA (reference sequence). Trimming at V came to 4 bases and at J to 7 bases, leaving 11 bases not matched to a gene. The CDR3 has 15 amino acids. The CDR3 region has the DNA TGCAGTGCTACCTTTAGCGGGAGTATAATAAATGAGCAGTTCTTC. Its protein product is CSATFSGSIINEQFF.

In this sample, this clonotype turned up many times. The V gene is TRBV5-1, the J gene TRBJ2-5; D tentatively reads TRBD1 or TRBD2 (5 bases each). The ends were cut back, 6 bases at V and 4 bases at J, with 10 bases in the middle. This CDR3 is built from 12 residues. Germline V gene sequence: CDR1 SGHRS, CDR2 YFSETQ. CDR3 sequence: CASTRGAETQYF. In DNA form, the CDR3 reads TGCGCCAGCACTCGGGGCGCAGAGACCCAGTACTTC.

This clonotype appeared a few times. V usage is TRBV7-2 and J usage is TRBJ2-7, with D possibly being TRBD1 (7 bases). The germline V gene encodes CDR1 SGHTA and CDR2 FQGNSA. The CDR3 is 16 amino acids. V shed 8 bases and J shed 1 base, with 21 bases lying between them. CDR3 in DNA: TGTGCCAGCGGCGACTGGCAGGGGGGTTCTTCCTACGAGCAGTACTTC. Translation: CASGDWQGGSSYEQYF.

The chain employs TRBV30 and TRBJ1-4, with D uncertain. The CDR3 has 13 amino acids. Germline V gene lookup returns CDR1 GTSNPN and CDR2 SVGIG (reference sequence). The V end was cut by 3 bases, the J end by 8 bases, with 13 bases between. CDR3 amino acids: CAWRQGMGEKLFF. The CDR3 region has the DNA TGTGCCTGGAGGCAAGGGATGGGGGAAAAACTGTTTTTT.

At least ten counts were recorded for this clonotype. The chain combines TRBV24-1 with TRBJ2-3; TRBD1 aligns across 9 bases. With 4 bases clipped from V and 3 bases from J, the junction kept 4 bases outside the gene matches. Germline V lookup: CDR1 KGHDR, CDR2 SFDVKD. The CDR3 has 15 residues. CDR3 amino acids: CATSEYGQGTDTQYF. The CDR3 DNA is TGTGCCACCAGTGAATATGGACAGGGGACAGATACGCAGTATTTT.

Ten or more counts support this clonotype. The chain's CDR3 is CASSQPGLAGGYSYEQYF. The CDR3 DNA reads TGCGCCAGCAGCCAACCGGGACTAGCGGGAGGCTACTCCTACGAGCAGTACTTC. The chain is built from TRBV5-1 and TRBJ2-7; 15 bases align to TRBD2. Germline trimming cut 4 bases from V and 0 bases from J; bases unmatched to any gene: 8. The CDR3 contains 18 residues. CDR1 is SGHRS and CDR2 is YFSETQ in the germline V gene. The whole variable domain, filled in from reference TRBV5-1 and TRBJ2-7, reads KAGVTQTPRYLIKTRGQQVTLSCSPISGHRSVSWYQQTPGQGLQFLFEYFSETQRNKGNFPGRFSGRQFSNSRSEMNVSTLELGDSALYLCASSQPGLAGGYSYEQYFGPGTRLTVT.

Ten or more counts support this clonotype. As DNA, the CDR3 is TGTGCCAGCAGCCAACAGGGACAGGCGTTTGGAGCTTTCTTT. Its protein is CASSQQGQAFGAFF. The chain uses TRBV4-2 and TRBJ1-1, with 8 bases aligning to TRBD1. The length of the CDR3 is 14 residues. V trimming: 2 bases; J trimming: 10 bases; junction bases outside the gene matches: 9. CDR1 LGHNA and CDR2 YNFKEQ come from the germline V gene.

The chain employs TRBV10-2 and TRBJ2-7; D uncertain. Per the germline V gene, CDR1 is WSHSY and CDR2 is SAAADI. The CDR3 sequence is 15 residues long. V was pared by 3 bases and J by 3 bases, with 15 bases between. CDR3 in amino acids: CASSEVWSRNYEQYF. The CDR3 region has the DNA TGCGCCAGCAGTGAAGTTTGGTCTAGAAACTACGAGCAGTACTTC.

This clonotype occurred a few times. This chain links TRBV24-1 with TRBJ2-1; 12 bases are shared with TRBD1. The CDR3 has 16 amino acids. Losses at the gene ends were 3 bases for V and 8 bases for J; bases not matched to a gene: 7. From germline, CDR1 is KGHDR and CDR2 SFDVKD. CDR3 DNA: TGTGCCACCAGTGATACGGGGACAGGGGGCCTGGATGAGCAGTTCTTC. It encodes CATSDTGTGGLDEQFF.

In its sample, this clonotype was seen many times. The CDR3 DNA follows: TGTGCCAGCGCGGGAGGGACAGGGCTTCAGTACTTC. Its translation is CASAGGTGLQYF. The gene calls are TRBV28 and TRBJ2-7; D is tentatively TRBD1 or TRBD2 (9 bases each). This CDR3 spans 12 amino acids. V lost 8 bases, J lost 10 bases, and 18 bases lay in between. In germline, CDR1 is MDHEN, CDR2 SYDVKM.

This clonotype was counted many times. The V and J genes are TRBV20-1 and TRBJ1-6; 7 bases line up with TRBD1. Germline CDR1 reads DFQATT; CDR2 reads SNEGSKA (reference sequence). This CDR3 has 14 residues. Trimming at V came to 2 bases and at J to 8 bases, leaving 6 bases not matched to a gene. CDR3 in DNA: TGCAGTGCTAGACCTACAGGGGACTATTCACCCCTCCACTTT. Protein sequence: CSARPTGDYSPLHF.